Listed here are 19 T cell receptor beta chains from one sample, sequenced in a study of T cells in Graves' hyperthyroidism and ophthalmopathy. TCR beta CDR3 sequences were amplified from RNA transcripts. The HTBI primer set was used in a first-round RT-PCR of the TCR CDR3. Each CDR3 protein gets one entry after TCRdb re-called the multiplex PCR reads with MiXCR. The sample shows about 300,000 distinct CDR3 sequences, about 19% of them seen only once. Sequenced input: blood. The source of these receptors is a man aged 50 to 60 with Graves' ophthalmopathy.

The table lists this clonotype with a few counts. V gene TRBV5-1 combines with J gene TRBJ2-5; TRBD2 aligns across 8 bases. Germline CDR1 and CDR2: SGHRS and YFSETQ. The ends lost 2 bases at V and 5 bases at J; junction bases unmatched: 8. The CDR3 has 15 residues. The CDR3 coding sequence is TGCGCCAGCAGCTTAAGAGCGGGAGTTGGGGAGACCCAGTACTTC. This translates into CASSLRAGVGETQYF.

The table lists this clonotype with a few counts. The rearrangement uses TRBV12-3 or TRBV12-4 and TRBJ2-1; D is undetermined. The CDR3 spans 16 residues. Trimming took off 1 base at V and 0 bases at J, with 10 bases between the two ends. The CDR3 DNA reads as TGTGCCAGCAGTTTAGAAAGGGTGGTCTCCTACAATGAGCAGTTCTTC. Amino acids: CASSLERVVSYNEQFF.

The V gene is TRBV30, the J gene TRBJ1-2; a weak D match, TRBD1 (5 bases). The V and J ends lost 2 bases and 4 bases respectively, with 14 bases between them. The CDR3 is 14 amino acids. Germline V gene sequence: CDR1 GTSNPN, CDR2 SVGIG (reference sequence). The CDR3 nucleotides read TGTGCCTGGAGTCGACAGACAGAAGGCTATGGCTACACCTTC. Encoded protein: CAWSRQTEGYGYTF.

This clonotype has only a few counts. The chain uses TRBV27 and TRBJ1-2; D perhaps matches TRBD1 (6 bases). The germline V gene has CDR1 MNHEY and CDR2 SMNVEV (reference sequence). V was pared by 2 bases and J by 2 bases, with 9 bases between. This CDR3 comprises 14 residues. In DNA form, the CDR3 reads TGTGCCAGCAGTTTAAACAGGGAGAACTATGGCTACACCTTC. This codes for CASSLNRENYGYTF.

V usage is TRBV19 and J usage is TRBJ2-1; 12 positions agree with TRBD2. There are 16 residues in the CDR3. Germline loops: CDR1 LNHDA, CDR2 SQIVND (reference sequence). V dropped 3 bases and J dropped 7; count of bases not matched to a gene: 7. CDR3 sequence (DNA): TGTGCCAGTAGTATTTCAGGACTAGCGGGAAAGAATGAGCAGTTCTTC. Translating gives CASSISGLAGKNEQFF.

On this clonotype: This CDR3 is missing its conserved last phenylalanine or tryptophan, likely due to a read error. V gene TRBV11-2 combines with J gene TRBJ1-1; tentative D call: TRBD1 (6 bases). The CDR3 contains 15 residues. Germline V gives CDR1 SGHAT, CDR2 FQNNGV. Trimming pared 4 bases from V and 5 bases from J, leaving 17 bases between. CDR3 nucleotide sequence: TGTGCCAGCAGCTGGGGGCGGGGGGCCTATACTGAAGCTTTCCTT. Protein: CASSWGRGAYTEAFL.

V gene TRBV28 combines with J gene TRBJ2-2, with D possibly being TRBD2 (7 bases). Germline V gives CDR1 MDHEN, CDR2 SYDVKM. Trimming stripped 2 bases from V and 7 bases from J, with 14 bases between. This CDR3 is 15 amino acids long. CDR3 nucleotide sequence: TGTGCCAGCAGTTTAGGCGGGGGCCGTAACGGGGAGCTGTTTTTT. Translated, it gives CASSLGGGRNGELFF. The full variable domain, in which reference TRBV28 and TRBJ2-2 provide the parts outside the CDR3, is DVKVTQSSRYLVKRTGEKVFLECVQDMDHENMFWYRQDPGLGLRLIYFSYDVKMKEKGDIPEGYSVSREKKERFSLILESASTNQTSMYLCASSLGGGRNGELFFGEGSRLTVL.

There are a few counts of this clonotype. The chain joins TRBV6-8 to TRBJ2-5, with D unresolved. CDR3 length equals 14 residues. Germline CDR1 is MNHGY and CDR2 is SAAAGT. The V and J ends lost 3 bases and 5 bases respectively, with 13 bases between them. The CDR3 region is CASSYILRRETQYF. For the CDR3, the DNA is TGTGCCAGCAGTTATATACTTAGGCGGGAGACCCAGTACTTC.

This chain connects TRBV6-1 to TRBJ2-1; D is undetermined. The CDR3 consists of 14 residues. V shed 6 bases and J shed 4 bases, with 13 bases lying between them. Germline CDR1 reads MNHNS; CDR2 reads SASEGT. CDR3 bases: TGTGCCAGCAGCCTCGACTCCTCGTACAATGAGCAGTTCTTC. This gives the protein CASSLDSSYNEQFF.

This clonotype was observed many times. V gene TRBV28 combines with J gene TRBJ2-3, with D perhaps TRBD2 (6 bases). The CDR3 spans 16 residues. V lost 4 bases and J lost 2, with 16 bases in between. The germline gives CDR1 MDHEN, CDR2 SYDVKM. CDR3 DNA sequence: TGTGCCAGCAGTTCCCCGGGACTGGGGGACACAGATACGCAGTATTTT. It codes for CASSSPGLGDTDTQYF.

In its sample, this clonotype was seen many times. The chain is built from TRBV20-1 and TRBJ2-1; TRBD2 matches at 9 bases. This CDR3 is built from 17 residues. The V gene end was trimmed by 0 bases and the J gene end by 6 bases; junction bases not matched to a gene: 12. Germline V gives CDR1 DFQATT, CDR2 SNEGSKA (reference sequence). The CDR3 spells CSARDGGRVEGSNEQFF. The CDR3 bases are TGCAGTGCTAGAGACGGCGGGAGGGTCGAGGGTTCCAATGAGCAGTTCTTC.

V and J are TRBV9 and TRBJ1-3; D remains ambiguous. CDR3 length: 14 residues. V lost 2 bases and J lost 2, with 8 bases in between. Germline assignment: CDR1 SGDLS and CDR2 YYNGEE. The DNA for the CDR3 is TGTGCCAGCAGCGTGGAATTAACTGGAAACACCATATATTTT. It specifies CASSVELTGNTIYF.

This clonotype appeared many times. This sequence joins TRBV18 and TRBJ1-2; D remains unclear. The CDR3 extends over 13 amino acids. Germline V gene data show CDR1 as KGHSH and CDR2 as LQKENI. Trimming left V 5 bases short and J 5 bases short, with 12 bases between. The CDR3 spells CASSADEYYGYTF. CDR3 nucleotide sequence: TGTGCCAGCTCAGCGGACGAGTATTATGGCTACACCTTC.

There are a few counts of this clonotype. This chain connects TRBV5-1 to TRBJ2-7; 9 bases align to TRBD1. With V trimmed by 5 bases and J by 3 bases, 6 bases remained unmatched. This CDR3 is 14 amino acids long. The V gene's germline CDR1 is SGHRS and CDR2 YFSETQ. In DNA form, the CDR3 reads TGCGCCAGCAGACAACCGGGACAGGGCTACGAGCAGTACTTC. It translates to CASRQPGQGYEQYF.

To note about this clonotype: This sequence may be a read error, since a much larger clone differs from it by one base. The chain combines TRBV5-1 with TRBJ1-1; D gene ambiguous. The CDR3 has 16 amino acids. The germline V gene encodes CDR1 SGHRS and CDR2 YFSETQ. The CDR3 DNA reads TGCGCCAGCAGCTTGGCCCTAGGGCAGTTAAACACTAAAGCTTTCTTT. As protein: CASSLALGQLNTKAFF.

V is TRBV28 and J is TRBJ1-5; 7 bases fit TRBD1. With 5 bases clipped from V and 5 bases from J, the junction kept 9 bases outside the gene matches. Per the germline V gene, CDR1 is MDHEN and CDR2 is SYDVKM. The CDR3 length is 15 residues. The DNA for the CDR3 is TGTGCCAGCAGTCCAGGGGGGCAGTGGGATCAGCCCCAGCATTTT. It specifies CASSPGGQWDQPQHF.

This clonotype has at least ten counts. The DNA of the CDR3 is TGTGCCAGCAGCAGGAGGACAGGCAGGAACACTGAAGCTTTCTTT. Protein product: CASSRRTGRNTEAFF. The gene calls are TRBV14 and TRBJ1-1; 7 bases align to TRBD1. This CDR3 comprises 15 residues. CDR1 and CDR2 (germline): SGHDN, FVKESK. With 5 bases clipped from V and 1 base from J, the junction kept 7 bases outside the gene matches.

The chain employs TRBV28 and TRBJ2-6; the D is unclear. V lost 10 bases and J 0 bases, leaving 22 bases between the germline ends. CDR3 length: 18 amino acids. Germline V gives CDR1 MDHEN, CDR2 SYDVKM. CDR3 amino acids: CATQFHGSAHSGANVLTF. Here the CDR3 DNA reads TGTGCCACCCAGTTTCATGGGTCCGCTCACTCTGGGGCCAACGTCCTGACTTTC. Variable domain in full (rest from reference TRBV28 and TRBJ2-6): DVKVTQSSRYLVKRTGEKVFLECVQDMDHENMFWYRQDPGLGLRLIYFSYDVKMKEKGDIPEGYSVSREKKERFSLILESASTNQTSMYLCATQFHGSAHSGANVLTFGAGSRLTVL.

This clonotype showed up just a few times. The chain links TRBV12-3 or TRBV12-4 to TRBJ2-5; D might be TRBD2 (6 bases). This CDR3 is 15 amino acids long. V lost 6 bases and J lost 7, with 21 bases in between. The CDR3 spells CASRLRDFRGGTQYF. CDR3 bases: TGTGCCAGCAGGCTCCGGGACTTTAGGGGAGGGACCCAGTACTTC.